The 19 T cell receptor beta chains reported below all come from one sample, sequenced in a study of shared clonotypes between healthy human individuals. Sequencing used immunoSEQ multiplex PCR; TCRdb keeps in-frame clones, though not all of them. The sample comprises around 990,000 clones, 70% to 80% of which are singletons, and 0.89% rests with the top ten. The sequenced sample consisted of memory CD4+ T cells from PBMCs. Subset specified: CD45RA-negative fraction. These receptors were obtained from a man younger than 35 in good health. Some clones in this sample may be carry-over from other donors' samples.

The chain uses TRBV2 and TRBJ2-7, with 9 positions matching TRBD2. J was trimmed by 8 bases and V by 1 base; bases with no gene match: 6. CDR3 length: 14 amino acids. Germline V gene data show CDR1 as SNHLY and CDR2 as FYNNEI. The CDR3 reads CASSEVGLAPKQYF. The CDR3 nucleotides are TGTGCCAGCAGTGAAGTGGGACTAGCTCCAAAGCAGTACTTC. Full variable domain (remainder filled in from reference TRBV2 and TRBJ2-7): EPEVTQTPSHQVTQMGQEVILRCVPISNHLYFYWYRQILGQKVEFLVSFYNNEISEKSEIFDDQFSVERPDGSNFTLKIRSTKLEDSAMYFCASSEVGLAPKQYFGPGTRLTVT.

V usage is TRBV6-6 and J usage is TRBJ2-6, with D unresolved. Germline CDR1 and CDR2: MNHNY and SVGAGI (reference sequence). V shed 5 bases and J shed 4 bases, with 0 bases lying between them. This CDR3 is 11 amino acids long. The CDR3 sequence: CASSGANVLTF. The CDR3 region has the DNA TGTGCCAGCAGTGGGGCCAACGTCCTGACTTTC.

The rearrangement joins TRBV6-5 to TRBJ2-3, with D maybe TRBD1 (6 bases). Germline-derived CDR1 and CDR2 are MNHEY and SVGAGI. CDR3 length: 14 residues. Between the trimmed V and J ends, which lost 10 bases and 2 bases, there was a span of 16 bases. This chain's CDR3 is CATRGSGITDTQYF. The CDR3 DNA is TGTGCCACCAGGGGAAGCGGCATCACAGATACGCAGTATTTT.

Of note for this clone: This may stem from a read error, because a much larger clone lies one nucleotide away. The chain joins TRBV7-2 to TRBJ2-3; TRBD2 agrees at 15 bases. Germline V gives CDR1 SGHTA, CDR2 FQGNSA. After removal of 5 bases from V and 4 bases from J, the junction contained 4 bases not matched to a gene. The CDR3 contains 16 residues. The CDR3 DNA sequence: TGTGCCAGCAGCCCGGGACTAGCGGGAGGTTCAGATACGCAGTATTTT. Translated, it gives CASSPGLAGGSDTQYF. Supplemented by reference TRBV7-2 and TRBJ2-3, the full variable domain reads GAGVSQSPSNKVTEKGKDVELRCDPISGHTALYWYRQSLGQGLEFLIYFQGNSAPDKSGLPSDRFSAERTGGSVSTLTIQRTQQEDSAVYLCASSPGLAGGSDTQYFGPGTRLTVL.

This clone was seen a single time. The chain is built from TRBV4-3 and TRBJ2-2, with D unresolved. Trimming left V 4 bases short and J 5 bases short, with 11 bases between. Germline CDR1 reads LGHNA; CDR2 reads YSLEER. CDR3 length equals 14 residues. This chain's CDR3 is CASSRKAPTGELFF. The DNA for the CDR3 is TGCGCCAGCAGCCGAAAGGCACCGACCGGGGAGCTGTTTTTT.

This clone was found once. This chain joins TRBV28 and TRBJ1-5; 8 nucleotides match TRBD1. V dropped 2 bases and J dropped 7; count of bases not matched to a gene: 4. This CDR3 is 14 amino acids long. Germline CDR1 reads MDHEN; CDR2 reads SYDVKM. The CDR3 DNA follows: TGTGCCAGCAGTTTACTCGACAGGGGCCAGCCCCAGCATTTT. Protein: CASSLLDRGQPQHF.

This clone has a single count. This chain uses TRBV6-6 with TRBJ2-7; no clear D gene. Germline values: CDR1 MNHNY, CDR2 SVGAGI (reference sequence). V lost 11 bases to trimming and J lost 4 bases, with 15 bases between them. The CDR3 is 12 residues long. Written as DNA, the CDR3 is TGTGCCCGCGCGCTAGGTATGTACGAGCAGTACTTC. Translated: CARALGMYEQYF.

CDR3 loop: CASSIRVRDRGSDTQYF. For the CDR3, the DNA is TGCGCCAGCAGCATAAGAGTGCGGGACAGGGGTTCGGATACGCAGTATTTT. The chain carries TRBV5-1 and TRBJ2-3, with 10 positions matching TRBD1. With V trimmed by 4 bases and J by 6 bases, 14 bases remained unmatched. The CDR3 spans 17 residues. Germline CDR1 is SGHRS and CDR2 is YFSETQ.

The chain uses TRBV19 and TRBJ1-2; tentative D call: TRBD1 (5 bases). The germline V gene encodes CDR1 LNHDA and CDR2 SQIVND (reference sequence). The V end lost 5 bases, the J end lost 5 bases, and 21 bases lay between the germline ends. The CDR3 spans 16 residues. The CDR3 nucleotides read TGTGCCAGTAGTCGACTTACACCCGGGGGAAGTTATGGCTACACCTTC. It translates to CASSRLTPGGSYGYTF.

The gene calls are TRBV18 and TRBJ2-1, with unresolved D. CDR1 KGHSH and CDR2 LQKENI come from the germline V gene. Trimming shortened V by 2 bases and J by 8 bases, and 13 bases separated the two germline ends. The CDR3 contains 14 residues. For the CDR3, the DNA is TGTGCCAGCTCACCAAGATTAGTTGCCGATGAGCAGTTCTTC. This encodes CASSPRLVADEQFF. The entire variable domain, with the rest obtained from reference TRBV18 and TRBJ2-1, is as follows: NAGVMQNPRHLVRRRGQEARLRCSPMKGHSHVYWYRQLPEEGLKFMVYLQKENIIDESGMPKERFSAEFPKEGPSILRIQQVVRGDSAAYFCASSPRLVADEQFFGPGTRLTVL.

V usage is TRBV9 and J usage is TRBJ2-1, with a possible D match to TRBD1 (6 bases). The germline gives CDR1 SGDLS, CDR2 YYNGEE. The V end lost 0 bases, the J end lost 2 bases, and 12 bases lay between the germline ends. The CDR3 extends over 16 amino acids. CDR3 in amino acids: CASSVGYQGTYNEQFF. CDR3 nucleotides: TGTGCCAGCAGCGTAGGGTATCAGGGGACCTACAATGAGCAGTTCTTC.

The chain combines TRBV7-9 with TRBJ1-2; 9 bases fit TRBD1. The CDR3 has 17 residues. V lost 2 bases to trimming and J lost 4 bases; unmatched junction nucleotides: 11. Germline loops: CDR1 SEHNR, CDR2 FQNEAQ (reference sequence). The CDR3 region is CASSLLQLGQGVYGYTF. CDR3 coding DNA: TGTGCCAGCAGCTTACTTCAGTTGGGACAGGGAGTCTATGGCTACACCTTC.

This clone was seen a single time. The V call is TRBV30, the J call TRBJ2-5; D is uncertain. The CDR3 length is 14 residues. Germline values: CDR1 GTSNPN, CDR2 SVGIG (reference sequence). The ends were cut back, 4 bases at V and 2 bases at J, with 14 bases in the middle. The CDR3 DNA reads as TGTGCCTGGACCCCTCTCTCGCGGCAAGAGACCCAGTACTTC. Amino acids: CAWTPLSRQETQYF.

The chain employs TRBV7-3 and TRBJ2-7; weak D call: TRBD2 (6 bases). The length of the CDR3 is 13 residues. V was pared by 2 bases and J by 4 bases, with 9 bases between. The germline CDR1 and CDR2 sequences are SGHTA and FQGTGA. CDR3 sequence: CASSLGTAYEQYF. The CDR3 DNA sequence: TGTGCCAGCAGCTTAGGGACTGCGTACGAGCAGTACTTC.

The J gene is TRBJ1-1, the V gene TRBV2; D is perhaps TRBD1 (5 bases). The CDR3 totals 14 residues. In germline, CDR1 is SNHLY, CDR2 FYNNEI. Trimming removed 7 bases at V and 5 bases at J, with 17 bases between. The CDR3 reads CASTPTPGATEAFF. CDR3 nucleotide sequence: TGTGCCAGCACCCCGACTCCCGGGGCGACTGAAGCTTTCTTT.

In this sample, this clone turned up many times. The V and J genes are TRBV7-9 and TRBJ2-5; 10 bases match TRBD2. J lost 2 bases, V lost 1 base, and 4 bases had no gene match. In germline, CDR1 is SEHNR, CDR2 FQNEAQ (reference sequence). The CDR3 consists of 16 residues. CDR3 loop: CASSLVGLAVQETQYF. In DNA, the CDR3 is TGTGCCAGCAGCTTAGTCGGACTAGCGGTGCAAGAGACCCAGTACTTC.

The chain employs TRBV20-1 and TRBJ1-1; D uncertain. This CDR3 contains 11 residues. The V end lost 0 bases, the J end lost 8 bases, and 7 bases lay between the germline ends. CDR1 is DFQATT and CDR2 is SNEGSKA in the germline V gene (reference sequence). CDR3 in DNA: TGCAGTGCTAGAGAGTGGAAGGAAGCTTTCTTT. It specifies CSAREWKEAFF.

This clone was seen more than once but under ten times. The chain couples TRBV7-9 to TRBJ2-1; TRBD2 might be the D (6 bases). The CDR3 length is 17 residues. The V end was cut by 4 bases, the J end by 4 bases, with 20 bases between. CDR1 and CDR2 (germline): SEHNR, FQNEAQ (reference sequence). The DNA for the CDR3 is TGTGCCAGCAGCTCAATAAAAAAGGGACTCCCATACAATGAGCAGTTCTTC. Its protein is CASSSIKKGLPYNEQFF.

J is TRBJ1-3 and V is TRBV2; 8 bases line up with TRBD1. CDR1 is SNHLY and CDR2 is FYNNEI in the germline V gene. There are 14 residues in the CDR3. Trimming cost V 5 bases and J 4 bases; bases outside gene matches: 4. DNA for the CDR3: TGTGCCAGCAGTTTGGACAGGGAAGGAAACACCATATATTTT. This translates into CASSLDREGNTIYF.